The 18 T cell receptor beta chains presented below share a single source sample, sequenced in a study of blood T cell repertoires in COVID-19. Data came from immunoSEQ multiplex PCR; TCRdb stores just in-frame clones and leaves some out. The sample contains more than 100,000 clones, 81% of which appear only once. The sample was peripheral blood. Every receptor here comes from a woman aged 55-70 years with active or convalescent COVID-19.

The chain links TRBV30 to TRBJ1-5; TRBD1 is a possible D gene (5 bases). The germline V gene encodes CDR1 GTSNPN and CDR2 SVGIG (reference sequence). V lost 0 bases to trimming and J lost 0 bases, with 6 bases between them. There are 14 residues in the CDR3. The CDR3 protein is CAWSVQVSNQPQHF. The CDR3 coding sequence is TGTGCCTGGAGTGTACAGGTTAGCAATCAGCCCCAGCATTTT.

The chain is built from TRBV6-7 and TRBJ2-1, with 13 positions matching TRBD2. TRBV6-7 falls under the ORF class, with uncertain function. This CDR3 is built from 17 residues. The V and J ends lost 3 bases and 8 bases, in that order; junction bases with no gene match: 10. In nucleotides, the CDR3 is TGTGCCAGCAGTTATGATGTCCGGACTAGCGGGGGCCATGAGCAGTTCTTC. It translates to CASSYDVRTSGGHEQFF.

V usage is TRBV5-6 and J usage is TRBJ2-1; 9 bases line up with TRBD2. Germline CDR1 is SGHDT and CDR2 is YYEEEE. The CDR3 covers 15 residues. The ends lost 1 base at V and 4 bases at J; junction bases unmatched: 3. CDR3 residues: CASSLQLAGYNEQFF. The CDR3 nucleotides are TGTGCCAGCAGCTTGCAACTAGCGGGTTACAATGAGCAGTTCTTC.

In DNA, the CDR3 is TGTGCCAGCAGCTTATTTTCCGGTAGCTCCTACAATGAGCAGTTCTTC. Its protein is CASSLFSGSSYNEQFF. This chain uses TRBV7-2 with TRBJ2-1, with no clear D. This CDR3 region has 16 residues. Germline V gives CDR1 SGHTA, CDR2 FQGNSA. The V gene lost 2 bases and the J gene lost 0 bases, with 11 bases spanning the gap.

There are a few counts of this clone. J is TRBJ1-2 and V is TRBV4-1, with D uncertain. V lost 0 bases and J 5 bases, leaving 4 bases between the germline ends. Germline values: CDR1 MGHRA, CDR2 YSYEKL. The CDR3 is 12 residues long. DNA of the CDR3: TGCGCCAGCAGCCAAGACTTATATGGCTACACCTTC. Its protein is CASSQDLYGYTF.

The chain uses TRBV24-1 and TRBJ1-2; 7 bases are shared with TRBD1. Per germline, CDR1 KGHDR and CDR2 SFDVKD. This CDR3 is built from 16 residues. The ends lost 3 bases at V and 4 bases at J; junction bases unmatched: 10. CDR3 sequence: CATSDNSGTDFYGYTF. CDR3 in DNA: TGTGCCACCAGTGATAACTCTGGGACAGACTTCTATGGCTACACCTTC.

This chain links TRBV12-5 with TRBJ1-6; D call uncertain. This CDR3 has 13 amino acids. Trimming pared 1 base from V and 7 bases from J, leaving 5 bases between. Germline V CDR1 and CDR2: LGHNT, FRNRAP. The CDR3 reads CASGLDSNSPLHF. The CDR3 nucleotides read TGTGCTAGTGGTTTGGACAGCAATTCACCCCTCCACTTT.

The gene calls are TRBV12-3 or TRBV12-4 and TRBJ2-7, with D possibly TRBD1 on 6 matching bases. The CDR3 extends over 13 amino acids. Deletions cut 2 bases from V and 2 bases from J, with 7 bases between. The CDR3 region has the DNA TGTGCCAGCAGTTTAACAGGGACCTACGAGCAGTACGTC. This encodes CASSLTGTYEQYV.

The rearrangement uses TRBV28 and TRBJ1-2, with TRBD1 matching over 7 bases. The CDR3 extends over 15 amino acids. The V gene end was trimmed by 5 bases and the J gene end by 6 bases; junction bases not matched to a gene: 12. Per the germline V gene, CDR1 is MDHEN and CDR2 is SYDVKM. The CDR3 loop reads CASSQPGQRSNGYTF. The CDR3, as DNA: TGTGCCAGCAGTCAACCGGGACAGAGAAGTAATGGCTACACCTTC.

The J gene is TRBJ1-1, the V gene TRBV29-1, with 8 bases matching TRBD1. Germline lookup yields CDR1 SQVTM and CDR2 ANQGSEA. The length of the CDR3 is 15 residues. V dropped 1 base and J dropped 7; count of bases not matched to a gene: 11. CDR3 protein: CSVEVSGGITDEAFF. CDR3 bases: TGCAGCGTTGAAGTGTCAGGGGGCATTACGGATGAAGCTTTCTTT.

This rearrangement joins TRBV7-9 to TRBJ2-7, with 10 bases lining up with TRBD1. This CDR3 comprises 14 residues. J gave up 3 bases and V 5 bases, and 4 bases lay outside the gene matches. Germline-derived CDR1 and CDR2 are SEHNR and FQNEAQ (reference sequence). The CDR3 nucleotides read TGTGCCAGCAGCCGGGGACAGGGGTACTACGAGCAGTACTTC. Its translation is CASSRGQGYYEQYF.

This rearrangement joins TRBV7-8 to TRBJ1-2; D ambiguous. The CDR3 totals 16 residues. The V end was cut by 5 bases, the J end by 3 bases, with 19 bases between. Germline assignment: CDR1 SGHVS and CDR2 FQNEAQ. The CDR3 DNA reads as TGTGCCAGCAGCCCCCTCTGGAGGGTCGTCGACTATGGCTACACCTTC. It translates to CASSPLWRVVDYGYTF.

J is TRBJ2-2 and V is TRBV7-9; no firm D call. V was shortened by 5 bases and J by 7 bases, with 23 bases between the two germline ends. CDR1 is SEHNR and CDR2 is FQNEAQ in the germline V gene (reference sequence). The CDR3 consists of 17 residues. As DNA, the CDR3 is TGTGCCAGCAGCGGAATCCCCCGAAATGTGGGCGACGGGGAGCTGTTTTTT. Its protein product is CASSGIPRNVGDGELFF.

The rearrangement joins TRBV7-9 to TRBJ2-1; 8 nucleotides agree with TRBD2. The length of the CDR3 is 17 residues. With V trimmed by 1 base and J by 0 bases, 5 bases remained unmatched. CDR1 is SEHNR and CDR2 is FQNEAQ in the germline V gene (reference sequence). CDR3 in DNA: TGTGCCAGCAGCTTAGGCGGCGGGAGGAGCTCCTACAATGAGCAGTTCTTC. It yields the protein CASSLGGGRSSYNEQFF.

This sequence joins TRBV7-2 and TRBJ2-3; a weak D match, TRBD2 (6 bases). Trimming stripped 5 bases from V and 0 bases from J, with 15 bases between. The CDR3 totals 16 residues. In germline, CDR1 is SGHTA, CDR2 FQGNSA. The chain's CDR3 is CASSTSGTFSTDTQYF. CDR3 sequence (DNA): TGTGCCAGCAGCACATCCGGGACTTTCAGCACAGATACGCAGTATTTT.

The chain links TRBV5-1 to TRBJ2-3; the D gene is possibly TRBD1 (6 bases). Trimming took 0 bases from V and 0 from J, leaving 11 bases between them. Germline CDR1 SGHRS, CDR2 YFSETQ. This CDR3 region has 16 residues. CDR3: CASSLEDSTSTDTQYF. The CDR3 DNA reads as TGCGCCAGCAGCTTGGAGGACAGCACTAGCACAGATACGCAGTATTTT. The variable domain in full, completed from reference TRBV5-1 and TRBJ2-3, reads KAGVTQTPRYLIKTRGQQVTLSCSPISGHRSVSWYQQTPGQGLQFLFEYFSETQRNKGNFPGRFSGRQFSNSRSEMNVSTLELGDSALYLCASSLEDSTSTDTQYFGPGTRLTVL.

This clone occurred once. This chain links TRBV9 with TRBJ2-3; TRBD2 agrees at 7 bases. After removal of 0 bases from V and 0 bases from J, the junction contained 1 base not matched to a gene. Germline V CDR1 and CDR2: SGDLS, YYNGEE. The length of the CDR3 is 15 residues. The CDR3 reads CASSVAAGSTDTQYF. For the CDR3, the DNA is TGTGCCAGCAGCGTAGCAGCGGGGAGCACAGATACGCAGTATTTT.

The J gene is TRBJ1-2, the V gene TRBV28, with D possibly TRBD1 on 5 matching bases. V gave up 5 bases and J gave up 5 bases, with 21 bases separating them. The CDR3 consists of 16 residues. Germline loops: CDR1 MDHEN, CDR2 SYDVKM. The CDR3 reads CASSAQTGGGLYGYTF. CDR3 nucleotides: TGTGCCAGCAGTGCCCAAACCGGGGGAGGATTGTATGGCTACACCTTC.